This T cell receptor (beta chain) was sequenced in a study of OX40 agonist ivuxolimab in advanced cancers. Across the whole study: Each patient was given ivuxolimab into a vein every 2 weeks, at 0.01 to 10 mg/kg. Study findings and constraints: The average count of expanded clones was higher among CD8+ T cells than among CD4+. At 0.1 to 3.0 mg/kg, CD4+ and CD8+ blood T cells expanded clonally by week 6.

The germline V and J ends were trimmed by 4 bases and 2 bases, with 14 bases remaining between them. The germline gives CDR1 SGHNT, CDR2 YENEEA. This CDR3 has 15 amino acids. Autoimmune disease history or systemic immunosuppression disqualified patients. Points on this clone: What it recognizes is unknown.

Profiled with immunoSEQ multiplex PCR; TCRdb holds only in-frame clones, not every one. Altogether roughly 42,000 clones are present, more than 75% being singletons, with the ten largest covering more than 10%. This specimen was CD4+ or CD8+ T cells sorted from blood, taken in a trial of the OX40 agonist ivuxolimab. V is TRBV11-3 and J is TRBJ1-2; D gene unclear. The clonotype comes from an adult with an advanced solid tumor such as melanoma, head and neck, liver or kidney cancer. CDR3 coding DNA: TGTGCCAGCAGCTACACCCCCCGGCCCAACTATGGCTACACCTTC. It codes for CASSYTPRPNYGYTF.